The 18 T cell receptor beta chains in this list originate from one sample, sequenced in a study of cytomegalovirus exposure and HLA in healthy donors. The PCR ran on 60 Vbeta and 13 Jbeta primers. Measured with immunoSEQ multiplex PCR; TCRdb has only the in-frame clones, and not every one. The table includes 150,000 to 200,000 clones, about three quarters detected once. Material: PBMCs. The receptors come from a man aged 30 to 45 in good health and CMV-seropositive.

This chain connects TRBV5-4 to TRBJ2-7, with 9 bases aligning to TRBD2. The CDR3 is made up of 16 amino acids. Germline loops: CDR1 SGHNT, CDR2 YYREEE (reference sequence). The junction had 7 bases not matched to a gene; V was cut back by 0 bases and J by 3 bases. The CDR3 sequence is CASSLAPGSGSYEQYF. As DNA, the CDR3 is TGTGCCAGCAGCTTGGCCCCCGGTAGCGGGAGCTACGAGCAGTACTTC.

In DNA, the CDR3 is TGTGCCAGCAGTGGACTAGCGGGAGTCTACGAGCAGTACTTC. This codes for CASSGLAGVYEQYF. The chain recombines TRBV2 with TRBJ2-7, with 12 nucleotides matching TRBD2. Germline assignment: CDR1 SNHLY and CDR2 FYNNEI. CDR3 length equals 14 residues. Germline trimming cut 4 bases from V and 3 bases from J; bases unmatched to any gene: 1.

This chain joins TRBV7-9 and TRBJ2-1; the match to TRBD2 covers 8 bases. The CDR3 sequence is 17 residues long. Germline V gene data show CDR1 as SEHNR and CDR2 as FQNEAQ (reference sequence). V lost 5 bases, J lost 4 bases, and 13 bases stayed unmatched. CDR3 in DNA: TGTGCCAGCAGCCGTCCAACGGTTGGCGGGGGGTACAATGAGCAGTTCTTC. Translating gives CASSRPTVGGGYNEQFF.

The sample holds a few counts of this clone. The chain carries TRBV18 and TRBJ2-1; maybe TRBD2 (5 bases). Per germline, CDR1 KGHSH and CDR2 LQKENI. Trimming stripped 6 bases from V and 10 bases from J, with 19 bases between. CDR3 length: 14 residues. CDR3 residues: CASSPGFQRREQFF. CDR3 DNA: TGTGCCAGCTCCCCCGGGTTCCAGAGGAGGGAGCAGTTCTTC. Looking up the rest from reference TRBV18 and TRBJ2-1 gives the full variable domain: NAGVMQNPRHLVRRRGQEARLRCSPMKGHSHVYWYRQLPEEGLKFMVYLQKENIIDESGMPKERFSAEFPKEGPSILRIQQVVRGDSAAYFCASSPGFQRREQFFGPGTRLTVL.

The chain recombines TRBV19 with TRBJ2-1, with TRBD2 identical over 7 bases. V lost 8 bases, J lost 0 bases, and 13 bases stayed unmatched. Germline loops: CDR1 LNHDA, CDR2 SQIVND (reference sequence). The CDR3 consists of 17 residues. The chain's CDR3 is CASGRVAAGVSYNEQFF. The CDR3 DNA reads as TGTGCCAGTGGTAGGGTGGCGGCGGGGGTCTCCTACAATGAGCAGTTCTTC.

The chain employs TRBV19 and TRBJ2-3; TRBD1 matches 12 bases. The CDR3 is 15 residues long. V lost 6 bases and J lost 7; bases outside the gene matches: 8. Germline lookup yields CDR1 LNHDA and CDR2 SQIVND (reference sequence). The CDR3 loop is CASRSSGTGGNTQYF. CDR3 sequence (DNA): TGTGCCAGTAGATCCTCCGGGACAGGGGGCAATACGCAGTATTTT.

This chain uses TRBV10-2 with TRBJ2-5; D is unclear. The CDR3 runs 14 residues. V gave up 2 bases and J gave up 2 bases, with 9 bases separating them. Germline V gene sequence: CDR1 WSHSY, CDR2 SAAADI. CDR3 loop: CASSEVLRQETQYF. The CDR3 DNA reads as TGCGCCAGCAGTGAGGTCCTCCGGCAAGAGACCCAGTACTTC.

The sample holds a few counts of this clone. The chain has TRBV5-4 and TRBJ2-3, with D perhaps matching TRBD1 (5 bases). Trimming shortened V by 4 bases and J by 2 bases, and 8 bases separated the two germline ends. Germline loops: CDR1 SGHNT, CDR2 YYREEE (reference sequence). The CDR3 length is 13 residues. This CDR3 is CASSQDNTDTQYF. For the CDR3, the DNA is TGTGCCAGCAGCCAGGACAACACAGATACGCAGTATTTT.

The chain combines TRBV5-6 with TRBJ1-5; D may be TRBD1 (5 bases). The CDR3 runs to 14 residues. Per germline, CDR1 SGHDT and CDR2 YYEEEE. V lost 0 bases and J lost 7, with 11 bases in between. The CDR3 loop is CASSLDRSVQPQHF. CDR3 nucleotides: TGTGCCAGCAGCTTGGACAGGAGCGTCCAGCCCCAGCATTTT.

V and J are TRBV2 and TRBJ2-2; 8 nucleotides align to TRBD2. The CDR3 totals 15 residues. Unmatched junction bases numbered 4, after V lost 4 bases and J lost 3 bases. Germline V gene sequence: CDR1 SNHLY, CDR2 FYNNEI. The CDR3 loop reads CASSVTSGYTGELFF. The CDR3 DNA follows: TGTGCCAGCAGTGTTACTAGCGGATACACCGGGGAGCTGTTTTTT.

The chain links TRBV5-1 to TRBJ2-1; TRBD1 aligns across 8 bases. The germline CDR1 and CDR2 sequences are SGHRS and YFSETQ. V lost 3 bases and J lost 7; bases outside the gene matches: 12. CDR3 length: 16 amino acids. In DNA, the CDR3 is TGCGCCAGCAGCTGGGGAGACAGGGGTGGTCGTAATGAGCAGTTCTTC. As protein: CASSWGDRGGRNEQFF.

This clone appeared once. The genes are TRBV28 and TRBJ2-2; D is perhaps TRBD1 (5 bases). The CDR3 totals 15 residues. The ends were cut back, 4 bases at V and 1 base at J, with 10 bases in the middle. The germline V gene has CDR1 MDHEN and CDR2 SYDVKM. The CDR3 DNA sequence: TGTGCCAGCAGTTCTCGACAGAGGAACACCGGGGAGCTGTTTTTT. Translating gives CASSSRQRNTGELFF.

This chain uses TRBV10-2 with TRBJ2-7; tentative D call: TRBD2 (6 bases). The V gene's germline CDR1 is WSHSY and CDR2 SAAADI. The CDR3 is 15 amino acids. Trimming took off 5 bases at V and 3 bases at J, with 17 bases between the two ends. This CDR3 is CASSSLEEGGYEQYF. In DNA form, the CDR3 reads TGCGCCAGCAGTTCACTAGAGGAGGGAGGCTACGAGCAGTACTTC.

V and J are TRBV27 and TRBJ1-1; 8 bases match TRBD1. The CDR3 is made up of 12 amino acids. Losses at the gene ends were 6 bases for V and 7 bases for J; bases not matched to a gene: 4. Germline loops: CDR1 MNHEY, CDR2 SMNVEV (reference sequence). The CDR3 nucleotides are TGTGCCAGCAGGACAGGGGACGGTGAAGCTTTCTTT. Translated: CASRTGDGEAFF.

This clone appeared a few times. The genes are TRBV4-1 and TRBJ1-2; D is uncertain. This CDR3 comprises 15 residues. CDR1 and CDR2 from the germline V gene are MGHRA and YSYEKL. V was clipped by 4 bases and J by 3 bases, with 15 bases between them. The CDR3: CASSRPLGGDYGYTF. The CDR3 DNA is TGCGCCAGCAGCCGACCTCTCGGCGGTGACTATGGCTACACCTTC.

This clone was observed a single time. V usage is TRBV21-1 and J usage is TRBJ1-1. TRBV21-1 counts as a pseudogene. The CDR3 is 13 amino acids. CDR3 nucleotide sequence: TGTGCCAGCAGCGGGACCTCAACGGGGGTAGCTTTCTTT. Protein product: CASSGTSTGVAFF.

This clone was picked up a small number of times. The V gene is TRBV6-6, the J gene TRBJ1-1, with 8 nucleotides matching TRBD1. CDR1 is MNHNY and CDR2 is SVGAGI in the germline V gene (reference sequence). This CDR3 spans 12 amino acids. Germline trimming cut 5 bases from V and 4 bases from J; bases unmatched to any gene: 0. CDR3 protein: CASSDRGTEAFF. Written as DNA, the CDR3 is TGTGCCAGCAGTGACAGGGGCACTGAAGCTTTCTTT.

The J gene is TRBJ2-1, the V gene TRBV4-1, with D tentatively TRBD1 (6 bases). The CDR3 covers 17 residues. With 4 bases removed from V and 1 base from J, the gap between germline ends came to 17 bases. Germline-derived CDR1 and CDR2 are MGHRA and YSYEKL. The CDR3 is CASSPQGYALSYNEQFF. The CDR3 DNA sequence: TGCGCCAGCAGCCCCCAGGGGTATGCTCTTTCCTACAATGAGCAGTTCTTC.